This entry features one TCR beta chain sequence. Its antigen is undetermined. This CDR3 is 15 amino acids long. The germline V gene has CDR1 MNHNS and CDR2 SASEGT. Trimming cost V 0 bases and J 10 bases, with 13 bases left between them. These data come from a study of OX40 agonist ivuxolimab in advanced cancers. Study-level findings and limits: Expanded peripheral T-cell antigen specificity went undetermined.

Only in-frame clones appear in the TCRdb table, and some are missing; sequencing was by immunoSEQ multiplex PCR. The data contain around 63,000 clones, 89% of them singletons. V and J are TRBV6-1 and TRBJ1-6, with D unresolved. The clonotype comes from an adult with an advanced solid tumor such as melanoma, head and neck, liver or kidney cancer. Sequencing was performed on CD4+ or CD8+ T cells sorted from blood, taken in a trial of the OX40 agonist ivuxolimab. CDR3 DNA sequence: TGTGCCAGCAGTGAAGCAGGGTGGAGTGGGTCACCCCTCCACTTT. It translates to CASSEAGWSGSPLHF.